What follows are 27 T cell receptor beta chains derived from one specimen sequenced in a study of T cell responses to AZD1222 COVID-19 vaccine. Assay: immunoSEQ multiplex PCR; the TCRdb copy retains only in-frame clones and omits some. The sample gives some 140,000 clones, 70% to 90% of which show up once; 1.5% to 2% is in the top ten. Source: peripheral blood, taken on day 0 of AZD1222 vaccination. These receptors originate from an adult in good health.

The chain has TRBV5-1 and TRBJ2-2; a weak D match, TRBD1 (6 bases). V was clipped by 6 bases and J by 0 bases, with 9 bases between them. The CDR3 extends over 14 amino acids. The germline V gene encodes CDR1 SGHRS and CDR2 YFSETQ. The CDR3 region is CASMGASNTGELFF. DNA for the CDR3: TGCGCCAGCATGGGGGCTTCGAACACCGGGGAGCTGTTTTTT.

CDR3 sequence reads: CASSEGGFEQFF. The CDR3 DNA reads as TGCGCCAGCAGCGAGGGAGGATTTGAGCAGTTCTTC. The rearrangement uses TRBV5-1 and TRBJ2-1; a weak D match, TRBD2 (6 bases). The germline V and J ends were trimmed by 4 bases and 9 bases, with 11 bases remaining between them. Germline V gene sequence: CDR1 SGHRS, CDR2 YFSETQ. The CDR3 is 12 amino acids.

The CDR3 bases are TGTGCCATCAGTGAGTCGGAGTCACGAGGGGAGACCCAGTACTTC. Its protein is CAISESESRGETQYF. The chain carries TRBV10-3 and TRBJ2-5; D perhaps matches TRBD2 (5 bases). Trimming shortened V by 0 bases and J by 5 bases, and 13 bases separated the two germline ends. The CDR3 has 15 residues. In germline, CDR1 is ENHRY, CDR2 SYGVKD.

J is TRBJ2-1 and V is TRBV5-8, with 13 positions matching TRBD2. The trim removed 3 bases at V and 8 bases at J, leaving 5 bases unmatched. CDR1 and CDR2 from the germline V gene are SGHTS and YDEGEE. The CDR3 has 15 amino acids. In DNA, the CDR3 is TGTGCCAGCAGCTCCGGACTAGCGGGAGTGGATGAGCAGTTCTTC. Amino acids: CASSSGLAGVDEQFF.

The CDR3: CATTNAGGPLTNEKLFF. CDR3 sequence (DNA): TGTGCCACTACAAACGCTGGGGGGCCCTTGACTAATGAAAAACTGTTTTTT. The chain has TRBV19 and TRBJ1-4, with a weak D call TRBD1 (6 bases). The germline V gene encodes CDR1 LNHDA and CDR2 SQIVND (reference sequence). CDR3 length: 17 amino acids. Trimming cost V 10 bases and J 2 bases, with 23 bases left between them.

CDR3 in amino acids: CASSFGSGNTIYF. CDR3 bases: TGTGCCAGCAGTTTTGGCTCTGGAAACACCATATATTTT. The genes are TRBV28 and TRBJ1-3; no reliable D call. The V end was cut by 3 bases, the J end by 0 bases, with 3 bases between. Germline assignment: CDR1 MDHEN and CDR2 SYDVKM. The CDR3 totals 13 residues. Full variable domain (rest looked up from reference TRBV28 and TRBJ1-3): DVKVTQSSRYLVKRTGEKVFLECVQDMDHENMFWYRQDPGLGLRLIYFSYDVKMKEKGDIPEGYSVSREKKERFSLILESASTNQTSMYLCASSFGSGNTIYFGEGSWLTVV.

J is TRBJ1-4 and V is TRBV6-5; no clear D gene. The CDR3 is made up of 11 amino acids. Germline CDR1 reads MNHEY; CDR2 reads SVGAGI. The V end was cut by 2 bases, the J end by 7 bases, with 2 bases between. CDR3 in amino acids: CASSYGEKLFF. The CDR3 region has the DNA TGTGCCAGCAGTTACGGTGAAAAACTGTTTTTT.

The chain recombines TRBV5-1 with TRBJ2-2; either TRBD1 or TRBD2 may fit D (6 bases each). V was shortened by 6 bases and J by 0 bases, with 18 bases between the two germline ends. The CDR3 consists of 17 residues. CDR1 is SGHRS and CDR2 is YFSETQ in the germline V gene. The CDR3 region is CASTLYGRTANTGELFF. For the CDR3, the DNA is TGCGCCAGCACCCTTTATGGGAGGACAGCGAACACCGGGGAGCTGTTTTTT.

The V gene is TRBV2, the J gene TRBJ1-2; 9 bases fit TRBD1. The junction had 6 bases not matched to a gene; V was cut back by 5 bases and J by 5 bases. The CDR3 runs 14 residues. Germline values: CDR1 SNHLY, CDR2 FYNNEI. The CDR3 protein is CASSNRDRAYGYTF. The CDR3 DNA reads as TGTGCCAGCAGTAACCGGGACAGGGCTTATGGCTACACCTTC.

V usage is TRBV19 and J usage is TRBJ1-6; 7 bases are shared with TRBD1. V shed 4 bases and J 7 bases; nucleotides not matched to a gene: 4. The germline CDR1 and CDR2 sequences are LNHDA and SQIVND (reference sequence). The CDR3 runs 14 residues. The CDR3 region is CASSTTGSNSPLHF. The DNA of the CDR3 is TGTGCCAGTAGTACGACAGGGTCCAATTCACCCCTCCACTTT.

The CDR3 spells CASSPQNRGLYEQYF. CDR3 bases: TGCGCCAGCAGCCCCCAAAACAGGGGGCTCTACGAGCAGTACTTC. This chain connects TRBV5-1 to TRBJ2-7; 9 bases align to TRBD1. Looked up from germline, CDR1 is SGHRS and CDR2 is YFSETQ. V shed 4 bases and J 3 bases; nucleotides not matched to a gene: 8. The CDR3 is made up of 15 amino acids.

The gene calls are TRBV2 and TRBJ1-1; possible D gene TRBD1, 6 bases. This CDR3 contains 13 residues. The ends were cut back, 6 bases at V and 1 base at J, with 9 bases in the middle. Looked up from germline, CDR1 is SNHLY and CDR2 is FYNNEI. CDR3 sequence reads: CASSGQWNTEAFF. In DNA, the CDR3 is TGTGCCAGCAGCGGACAGTGGAACACTGAAGCTTTCTTT.

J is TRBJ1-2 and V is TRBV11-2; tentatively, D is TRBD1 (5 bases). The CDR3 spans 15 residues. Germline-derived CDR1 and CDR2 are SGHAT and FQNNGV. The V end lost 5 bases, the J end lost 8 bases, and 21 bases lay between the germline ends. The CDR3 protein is CASSPTTTGVWGYTF. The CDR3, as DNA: TGTGCCAGCAGCCCGACAACCACAGGCGTCTGGGGCTACACCTTC.

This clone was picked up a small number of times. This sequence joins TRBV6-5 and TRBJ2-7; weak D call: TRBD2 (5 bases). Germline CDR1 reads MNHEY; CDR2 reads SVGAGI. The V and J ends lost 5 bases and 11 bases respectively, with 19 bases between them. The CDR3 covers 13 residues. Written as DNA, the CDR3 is TGTGCCAGCAGTCAGAAGGAGGTGCAGCCAGAGTACTTC. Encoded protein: CASSQKEVQPEYF.

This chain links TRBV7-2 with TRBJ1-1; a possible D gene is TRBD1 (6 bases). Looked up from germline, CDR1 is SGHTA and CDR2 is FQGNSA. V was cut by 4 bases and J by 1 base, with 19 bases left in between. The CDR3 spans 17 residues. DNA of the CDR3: TGTGCCAGCAGCTCAATGATGGGGGGACAAAAGAACACTGAAGCTTTCTTT. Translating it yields CASSSMMGGQKNTEAFF. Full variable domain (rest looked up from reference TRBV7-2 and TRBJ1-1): GAGVSQSPSNKVTEKGKDVELRCDPISGHTALYWYRQSLGQGLEFLIYFQGNSAPDKSGLPSDRFSAERTGGSVSTLTIQRTQQEDSAVYLCASSSMMGGQKNTEAFFGQGTRLTVV.

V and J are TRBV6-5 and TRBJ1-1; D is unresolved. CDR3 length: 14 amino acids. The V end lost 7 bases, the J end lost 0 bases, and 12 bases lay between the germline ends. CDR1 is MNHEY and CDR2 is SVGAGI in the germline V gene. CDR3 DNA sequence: TGTGCCAGCATGCGACCTAGTATGAACACTGAAGCTTTCTTT. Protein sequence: CASMRPSMNTEAFF.

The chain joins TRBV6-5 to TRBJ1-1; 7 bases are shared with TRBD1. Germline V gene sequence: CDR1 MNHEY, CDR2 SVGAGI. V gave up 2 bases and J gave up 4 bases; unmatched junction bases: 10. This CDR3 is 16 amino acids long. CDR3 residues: CASSYQTGTLSTEAFF. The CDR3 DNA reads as TGTGCCAGCAGTTACCAGACAGGGACCCTTTCCACTGAAGCTTTCTTT.

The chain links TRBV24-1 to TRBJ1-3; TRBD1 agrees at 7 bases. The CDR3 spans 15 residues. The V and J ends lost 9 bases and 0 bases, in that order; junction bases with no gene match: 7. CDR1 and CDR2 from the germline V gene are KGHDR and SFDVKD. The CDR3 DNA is TGTGCCACCGGACAGGACGGAGGCTCTGGAAACACCATATATTTT. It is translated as CATGQDGGSGNTIYF.

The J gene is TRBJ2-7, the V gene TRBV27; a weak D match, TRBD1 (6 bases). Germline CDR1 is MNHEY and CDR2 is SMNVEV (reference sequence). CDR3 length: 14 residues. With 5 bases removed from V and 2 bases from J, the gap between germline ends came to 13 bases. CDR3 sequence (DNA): TGTGCCAGCAGTCCGTCTGAGGGGGCCTACGAGCAGTACTTC. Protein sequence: CASSPSEGAYEQYF.

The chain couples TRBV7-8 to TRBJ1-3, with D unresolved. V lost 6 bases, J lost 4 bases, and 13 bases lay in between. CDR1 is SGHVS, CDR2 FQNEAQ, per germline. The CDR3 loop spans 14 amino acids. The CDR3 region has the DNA TGTGCCAGCAGTCGGGAAGCGGGCGGAAACACCATATATTTT. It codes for CASSREAGGNTIYF.

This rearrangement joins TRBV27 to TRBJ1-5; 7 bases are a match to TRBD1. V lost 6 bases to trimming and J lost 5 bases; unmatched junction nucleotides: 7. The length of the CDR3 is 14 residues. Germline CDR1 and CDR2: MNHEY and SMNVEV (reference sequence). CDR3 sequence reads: CASSDQGGYQPQHF. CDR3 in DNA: TGTGCCAGCAGCGACCAGGGGGGCTATCAGCCCCAGCATTTT.

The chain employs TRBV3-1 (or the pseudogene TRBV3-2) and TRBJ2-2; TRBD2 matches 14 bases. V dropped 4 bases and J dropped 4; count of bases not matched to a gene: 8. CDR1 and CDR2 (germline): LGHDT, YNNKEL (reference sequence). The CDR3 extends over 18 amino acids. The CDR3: CASSPLRGTSGSTGELFF. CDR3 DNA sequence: TGTGCCAGCAGCCCCCTCCGGGGGACTAGCGGGAGCACCGGGGAGCTGTTTTTT.

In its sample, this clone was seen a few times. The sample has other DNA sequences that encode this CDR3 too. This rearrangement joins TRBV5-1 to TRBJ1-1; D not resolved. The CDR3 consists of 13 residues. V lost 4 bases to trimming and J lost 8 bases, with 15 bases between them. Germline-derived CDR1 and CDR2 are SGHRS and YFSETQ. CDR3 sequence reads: CASSPGGRREAFF. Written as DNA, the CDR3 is TGCGCCAGCAGCCCGGGAGGCCGCCGCGAAGCTTTCTTT.

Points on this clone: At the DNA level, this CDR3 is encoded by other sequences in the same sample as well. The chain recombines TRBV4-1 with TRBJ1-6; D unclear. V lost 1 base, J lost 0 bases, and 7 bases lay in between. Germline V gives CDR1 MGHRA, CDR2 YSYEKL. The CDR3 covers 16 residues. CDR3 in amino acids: CASSQGESSYNSPLHF. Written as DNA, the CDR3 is TGCGCCAGCAGCCAAGGCGAAAGCTCCTATAATTCACCCCTCCACTTT.

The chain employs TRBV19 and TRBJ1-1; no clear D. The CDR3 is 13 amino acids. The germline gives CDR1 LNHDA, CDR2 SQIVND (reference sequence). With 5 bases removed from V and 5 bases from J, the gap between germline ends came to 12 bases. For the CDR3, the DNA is TGTGCCAGTAGTTCTAGTTTGATTACTGAAGCTTTCTTT. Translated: CASSSSLITEAFF.

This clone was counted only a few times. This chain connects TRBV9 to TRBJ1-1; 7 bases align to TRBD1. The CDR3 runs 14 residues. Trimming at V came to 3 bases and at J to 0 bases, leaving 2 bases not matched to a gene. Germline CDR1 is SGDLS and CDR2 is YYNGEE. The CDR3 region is CASSEDRVNTEAFF. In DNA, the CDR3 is TGTGCCAGCAGCGAAGACAGGGTGAACACTGAAGCTTTCTTT. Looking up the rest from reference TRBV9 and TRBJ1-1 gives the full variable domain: DSGVTQTPKHLITATGQRVTLRCSPRSGDLSVYWYQQSLDQGLQFLIQYYNGEERAKGNILERFSAQQFPDLHSELNLSSLELGDSALYFCASSEDRVNTEAFFGQGTRLTVV.

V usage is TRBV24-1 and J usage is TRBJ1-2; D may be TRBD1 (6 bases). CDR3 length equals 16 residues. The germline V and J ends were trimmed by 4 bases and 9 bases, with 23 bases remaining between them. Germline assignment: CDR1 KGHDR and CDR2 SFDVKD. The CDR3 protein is CATSEFNRAGSYRYTF. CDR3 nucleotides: TGTGCCACCAGTGAGTTTAACAGGGCAGGTTCGTATCGCTACACCTTC.